This T cell receptor (beta chain) was profiled in a study of cytomegalovirus exposure and HLA in healthy donors. Researchers ran the PCR with 60 Vbeta and 13 Jbeta primers. The protocol was immunoSEQ multiplex PCR, while the TCRdb copy is restricted to in-frame clones and leaves out a portion. Here the sample spans 100,000 to 150,000 clones, around 82% being singletons. The CDR3 contains 16 residues. The ends lost 2 bases at V and 4 bases at J; junction bases unmatched: 8. Germline lookup yields CDR1 MNHEY and CDR2 SMNVEV (reference sequence). The TCR originated in a boy younger than 18 in good health and CMV-seronegative. Sequences were obtained from PBMCs. The V call is TRBV27, the J call TRBJ1-5, with 7 bases fitting TRBD1. The CDR3 DNA reads TGTGCCAGCAGTTTAGCCGGGACAGCACCTAATCAGCCCCAGCATTTT. Encoded protein: CASSLAGTAPNQPQHF.